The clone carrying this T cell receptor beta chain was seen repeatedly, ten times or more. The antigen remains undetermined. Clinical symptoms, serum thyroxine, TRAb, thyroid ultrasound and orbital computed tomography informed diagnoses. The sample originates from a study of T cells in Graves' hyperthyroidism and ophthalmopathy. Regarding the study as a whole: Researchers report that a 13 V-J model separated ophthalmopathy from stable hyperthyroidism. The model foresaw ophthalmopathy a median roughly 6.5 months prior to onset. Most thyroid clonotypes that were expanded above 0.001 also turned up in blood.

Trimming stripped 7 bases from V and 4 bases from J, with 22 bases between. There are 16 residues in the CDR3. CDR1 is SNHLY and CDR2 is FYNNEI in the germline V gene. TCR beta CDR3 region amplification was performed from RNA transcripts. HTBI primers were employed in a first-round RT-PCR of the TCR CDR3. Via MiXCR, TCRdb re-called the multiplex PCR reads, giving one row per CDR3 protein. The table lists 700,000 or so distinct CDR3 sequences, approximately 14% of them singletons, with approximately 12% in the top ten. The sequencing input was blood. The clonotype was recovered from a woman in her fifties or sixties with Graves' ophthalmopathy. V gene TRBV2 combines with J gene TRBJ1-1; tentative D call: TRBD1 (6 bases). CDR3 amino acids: CASTRGIDYEATEAFF. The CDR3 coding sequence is TGTGCCAGCACCAGGGGAATCGACTATGAAGCCACTGAAGCTTTCTTT.